Following are 17 T cell receptor beta chains from one sample sequenced in a study of molecular identifiers for immune sequencing clone quantification. MiXCR was run by TCRdb on the PCR reads, yielding one entry per CDR3 protein. Altogether some 680,000 distinct CDR3 sequences are present, 25% being singletons, with the ten largest covering about 0.73%. Sequencing used naive CD8+ T cells from blood, with Jurkat cell RNA spiked in. Regarding subset: FACS-sorted CD8+CD4-CCR7+CD45RA+ naive T cells. These receptors were obtained from a human donor in good health. Some libraries in this study had Jurkat cell RNA spiked in.

This clonotype was seen many times. The CDR3 sequence is CASSYSAGVNTEAFF. In DNA form, the CDR3 reads TGTGCCAGCAGTTACTCCGCCGGCGTGAACACTGAAGCTTTCTTT. This sequence joins TRBV6-5 and TRBJ1-1; D is unresolved. This CDR3 spans 15 amino acids. V was pared by 0 bases and J by 0 bases, with 8 bases between. Germline V gene lookup returns CDR1 MNHEY and CDR2 SVGAGI.

This clonotype was detected many times. Sequence at one end of the junction differs from germline and may be a read error. This sequence joins TRBV4-3 and TRBJ2-7, with 10 bases lining up with TRBD1. The length of the CDR3 is 14 residues. Looked up from germline, CDR1 is LGHNA and CDR2 is YSLEER. CDR3 protein: CASSQGTGDYEQYF. In DNA form, the CDR3 reads TGTGCCAGCAGCCAAGGGACAGGGGACTACGAGCAGTACTTC.

This sequence joins TRBV20-1 and TRBJ1-2; 8 nucleotides match TRBD1. Germline CDR1 DFQATT, CDR2 SNEGSKA (reference sequence). This CDR3 has 15 residues. J gave up 4 bases and V 6 bases, and 13 bases lay outside the gene matches. CDR3 nucleotide sequence: TGCAGTGCACCCACCCCGGGACAGGCTGGCTATGGCTACACCTTC. As protein: CSAPTPGQAGYGYTF.

This clonotype was seen only a few times. This chain links TRBV30 with TRBJ2-4; 9 bases align to TRBD1. Losses at the gene ends were 2 bases for V and 3 bases for J; bases not matched to a gene: 17. The CDR3 is 19 amino acids. The germline CDR1 and CDR2 sequences are GTSNPN and SVGIG (reference sequence). The CDR3 DNA is TGTGCCTGGAGTTATCCCGCTGACGGGACAGGGCTTGGCAAAAACATTCAGTACTTC. Its protein product is CAWSYPADGTGLGKNIQYF.

Comment on this clonotype: With a much larger clone just one base away, this may be a read error. The chain links TRBV4-1 to TRBJ2-7; perhaps TRBD2 as D (6 bases). The germline CDR1 and CDR2 sequences are MGHRA and YSYEKL. The CDR3 length is 16 residues. The V end lost 0 bases, the J end lost 2 bases, and 14 bases lay between the germline ends. Here the CDR3 DNA reads TGCGCCAGCAGCCAAGATAGAGCGGGTTTTACCTACGAGCAGTACTTC. Amino acid sequence: CASSQDRAGFTYEQYF.

This clonotype was seen a few times. V gene TRBV6-1 combines with J gene TRBJ2-7; 8 bases match TRBD2. The J segment lost 4 bases and the V segment lost 1 base, leaving 6 bases of the junction unmatched. Germline lookup yields CDR1 MNHNS and CDR2 SASEGT. The CDR3 covers 15 residues. The CDR3, as DNA: TGTGCCAGCAGTGAAGAAGGTAGCGGGAAATACGAGCAGTACTTC. As protein: CASSEEGSGKYEQYF.

This clonotype was detected a few times. The chain carries TRBV2 and TRBJ2-7; 9 bases are a match to TRBD1. The germline V gene encodes CDR1 SNHLY and CDR2 FYNNEI. The CDR3 sequence is 14 residues long. The J segment lost 5 bases and the V segment lost 1 base, leaving 3 bases of the junction unmatched. CDR3 nucleotide sequence: TGTGCCAGCAGTGAAGGGACAGGGGTAAACGAGCAGTACTTC. Its protein product is CASSEGTGVNEQYF.

This clonotype was detected a few times. V gene TRBV6-5 combines with J gene TRBJ2-2, with 7 bases fitting TRBD2. This CDR3 has 19 residues. V lost 7 bases and J lost 4; bases outside the gene matches: 21. Germline V gene lookup returns CDR1 MNHEY and CDR2 SVGAGI. The CDR3 region has the DNA TGTGCCAGCACTCATACCTCCCGGGACTACGAAATCCTCACCGGGGAGCTGTTTTTT. Translated: CASTHTSRDYEILTGELFF.

As for this clonotype: A read error may explain this, as a much larger clone is one base away. V usage is TRBV21-1 and J usage is TRBJ2-7; the DNA was not used to check the table's D call, TRBD1. TRBV21-1 is a known pseudogene. This CDR3 spans 15 amino acids. CDR3 loop: CASSTPSQGGYEQYF. The CDR3 DNA follows: TGTGCCAGCAGCACCCCTTCTCAGGGGGGGTACGAGCAGTACTTC.

Regarding this clonotype: Since a much larger clone is just one base distant, this may be a read error. The CDR3 sequence: CAGSPMGGATDTQYF. The CDR3 DNA is TGTGCCGGCAGCCCGATGGGGGGGGCCACAGATACGCAGTATTTT. The chain carries TRBV5-4 and TRBJ2-3; D may be TRBD2 (7 bases). Germline V gene lookup returns CDR1 SGHNT and CDR2 YYREEE (reference sequence). CDR3 length equals 15 residues.

This clonotype has just a few counts. The chain combines TRBV5-1 with TRBJ1-3; no reliable D call. This CDR3 contains 16 residues. V was trimmed by 0 bases and J by 0 bases, leaving 10 bases between them. Germline lookup yields CDR1 SGHRS and CDR2 YFSETQ. CDR3 amino acids: CASSLDNPGSGNTIYF. CDR3 coding DNA: TGCGCCAGCAGCTTGGACAATCCGGGCTCTGGAAACACCATATATTTT.

Only a few counts were recorded for this clonotype. The chain couples TRBV13 to TRBJ2-1; 7 bases are a match to TRBD2. Losses at the gene ends were 5 bases for V and 9 bases for J; bases not matched to a gene: 16. CDR1 is PRHDT, CDR2 FYEKMQ, per germline (reference sequence). The CDR3 has 16 residues. In DNA form, the CDR3 reads TGTGCCAGCAGCCCCGTGGGGGGAGGGCTGATTTTTGAGCAGTTCTTC. Amino acids: CASSPVGGGLIFEQFF.

On this clonotype itself: A read error is possible here, since a much larger clone lies one base away. The chain recombines TRBV6-2 or TRBV6-3 with TRBJ1-1; 8 bases agree with TRBD1. Germline assignment: CDR1 MNHEY and CDR2 SVGEGT. There are 17 residues in the CDR3. Germline trimming cut 2 bases from V and 4 bases from J; bases unmatched to any gene: 12. The CDR3 bases are TGTGCCAGCAGTTACGGGACAGGCACCCATTGGGCCACTGAAGCTTTCTTT. This encodes CASSYGTGTHWATEAFF.

This clonotype showed up many times. The rearrangement joins TRBV6-2 or TRBV6-3 to TRBJ1-1; no reliable D call. V lost 5 bases to trimming and J lost 2 bases, with 12 bases between them. CDR3 length equals 14 residues. Germline V gives CDR1 MNHEY, CDR2 SVGEGT. The CDR3 coding sequence is TGTGCCAGCAGTCAACACCCGCTCAACACTGAAGCTTTCTTT. It is translated as CASSQHPLNTEAFF.

Concerning this clonotype itself: Compared with germline, one end of the junction differs, possibly owing to a read error. The rearrangement joins TRBV20-1 to TRBJ2-2; D call uncertain. The germline V gene encodes CDR1 DFQATT and CDR2 SNEGSKA (reference sequence). The CDR3 length is 14 residues. CDR3 DNA: TGCAGTGCTAGAGATCGGCAGTACACCGTGGAGCTGTTATTT. This sequence encodes CSARDRQYTVELLF.

At least ten counts were recorded for this clonotype. V and J are TRBV12-3 or TRBV12-4 and TRBJ2-3; 7 bases align to TRBD2. This CDR3 has 16 amino acids. After removal of 3 bases from V and 3 bases from J, the junction contained 9 bases not matched to a gene. CDR3 region: CASSFDGGRRTDTQYF. The CDR3 DNA reads TGTGCCAGCAGTTTTGACGGCGGGAGAAGGACAGATACGCAGTATTTT.

This clonotype was observed a handful of times. The J gene is TRBJ1-2, the V gene TRBV2; 8 nucleotides align to TRBD1. The CDR3 has 15 residues. The V gene's germline CDR1 is SNHLY and CDR2 FYNNEI. With V trimmed by 5 bases and J by 3 bases, 8 bases remained unmatched. CDR3 bases: TGTGCCAGCAGTCCCGGACAGGGAGTAGACTATGGCTACACCTTC. Its protein is CASSPGQGVDYGYTF.